The 30 T cell receptor beta chains below were found in one sample sequenced in a study of beta chain features in type 1 diabetes. Study-level results: All four CD4+ subsets from Type 1 diabetes patients carried moderately but significantly shorter TCRB CDR3s.

Isolated RNA was reverse transcribed in full, so expressed TCRB transcripts were sequenced. Generated by immunoSEQ multiplex PCR, the TCRdb table keeps only in-frame clones and is missing some. Altogether 200,000 to 250,000 clones are present, roughly 17% being singletons, with the ten largest covering approximately 0.086%. These receptors have no identified antigens. Source material: naive CD4+ T cells from blood. Every receptor here comes from a man aged 25 to 40 with type 1 diabetes.

CDR3: CASSDATGRYEQYF. CDR3 in DNA: TGTGCCAGCAGCGATGCGACAGGGCGGTACGAGCAGTACTTC. V is TRBV13 and J is TRBJ2-7; 7 positions agree with TRBD1. The CDR3 loop spans 14 amino acids. The V gene end was trimmed by 5 bases and the J gene end by 4 bases; junction bases not matched to a gene: 8. Looked up from germline, CDR1 is PRHDT and CDR2 is FYEKMQ (reference sequence). Using reference TRBV13 and TRBJ2-7 for the parts outside the CDR3, the full variable domain is AAGVIQSPRHLIKEKRETATLKCYPIPRHDTVYWYQQGPGQDPQFLISFYEKMQSDKGSIPDRFSAQQFSDYHSELNMSSLELGDSALYFCASSDATGRYEQYFGPGTRLTVT.

V is TRBV29-1 and J is TRBJ2-1; the D is unclear. From germline, CDR1 is SQVTM and CDR2 ANQGSEA. CDR3 length equals 15 residues. The V end was cut by 4 bases, the J end by 8 bases, with 21 bases between. The CDR3 bases are TGCAGCGTTGGGTTGTGGCAGGATTTAGAGGATGAGCAGTTCTTC. Translation gives CSVGLWQDLEDEQFF.

This clone was counted only a few times. The CDR3 region has the DNA TGTGCCACCAGTAAGGGAGGAGCCCAAGAGACCCAGTACTTC. This sequence encodes CATSKGGAQETQYF. The chain joins TRBV15 to TRBJ2-5, with D possibly matching TRBD2 (6 bases). Germline V gene lookup returns CDR1 LNHNV and CDR2 YYDKDF (reference sequence). The CDR3 extends over 14 amino acids. V lost 6 bases, J lost 1 base, and 12 bases lay in between.

CDR3 nucleotides: TGTGCCATCAGTGAGACAGGGAACTATGGCTACACCTTC. It specifies CAISETGNYGYTF. The chain carries TRBV10-3 and TRBJ1-2; D possibly corresponds to TRBD1 (6 bases). The CDR3 runs 13 residues. Trimming took off 2 bases at V and 2 bases at J, with 6 bases between the two ends. Germline loops: CDR1 ENHRY, CDR2 SYGVKD.

This chain connects TRBV7-9 to TRBJ2-7; D gene uncertain. CDR1 and CDR2 (germline): SEHNR, FQNEAQ (reference sequence). Trimming stripped 0 bases from V and 3 bases from J, with 9 bases between. The CDR3 spans 14 residues. The CDR3 sequence is CASSLAPVFYEQYF. The CDR3 region has the DNA TGTGCCAGCAGCTTAGCGCCAGTTTTCTACGAGCAGTACTTC.

A word on this clone: The sample has other DNA sequences that encode this CDR3 too. The CDR3 region is CASSLNTEAFF. The CDR3 bases are TGTGCCAGCAGCCTGAACACTGAAGCTTTCTTT. V usage is TRBV25-1 and J usage is TRBJ1-1, with D unclear. CDR1 is MGHDK, CDR2 SYGVNS, per germline. The CDR3 sequence is 11 residues long. The V end lost 6 bases, the J end lost 0 bases, and 2 bases lay between the germline ends.

The chain has TRBV30 and TRBJ2-5; maybe TRBD2 (5 bases). Germline V gene data show CDR1 as GTSNPN and CDR2 as SVGIG (reference sequence). The ends were cut back, 0 bases at V and 10 bases at J, with 9 bases in the middle. The CDR3 is made up of 11 amino acids. CDR3 coding DNA: TGTGCCTGGAGTGTAATGGAGGTCCAGTACTTC. Translating gives CAWSVMEVQYF.

The V call is TRBV30, the J call TRBJ2-1; 12 bases line up with TRBD2. Germline loops: CDR1 GTSNPN, CDR2 SVGIG (reference sequence). The CDR3 runs 22 residues. With 0 bases clipped from V and 0 bases from J, the junction kept 18 bases outside the gene matches. The CDR3 nucleotides are TGTGCCTGGAGTGTAGGTTCTAGCGGGAGGGCACTCACAGGTTCCTCCTACAATGAGCAGTTCTTC. This codes for CAWSVGSSGRALTGSSYNEQFF.

This clone has a handful of counts. The rearrangement joins TRBV9 to TRBJ1-5, with D possibly matching TRBD1 (5 bases). V gave up 0 bases and J gave up 5 bases, with 9 bases separating them. CDR3 length: 14 amino acids. Per germline, CDR1 SGDLS and CDR2 YYNGEE. CDR3 in DNA: TGTGCCAGCAGCGTAGGCGGGGGAGATCAGCCCCAGCATTTT. It translates to CASSVGGGDQPQHF.

This clone was detected a few times. One end of the junction is discordant with germline, which a read error may explain. The chain couples TRBV10-3 to TRBJ2-7; 9 bases match TRBD1. The CDR3 totals 14 residues. The germline V gene encodes CDR1 ENHRY and CDR2 SYGVKD. The DNA for the CDR3 is TGTGCCACCAGTGAAGGGACAGGGTCCTACGAGCAGTACTTC. It translates to CATSEGTGSYEQYF.

Here the CDR3 reads CASSFGILGAGGKETQYF. In DNA, the CDR3 is TGTGCCAGCAGTTTCGGTATCTTGGGAGCGGGAGGTAAAGAGACCCAGTACTTC. The chain recombines TRBV27 with TRBJ2-5; 9 bases match TRBD2. This CDR3 spans 18 amino acids. In germline, CDR1 is MNHEY, CDR2 SMNVEV (reference sequence). V lost 3 bases to trimming and J lost 3 bases; unmatched junction nucleotides: 14.

This clone appeared a few times. The J gene is TRBJ1-1, the V gene TRBV9, with D tentatively TRBD1 (5 bases). V shed 0 bases and J shed 3 bases, with 15 bases lying between them. Germline-derived CDR1 and CDR2 are SGDLS and YYNGEE. The CDR3 consists of 16 residues. CDR3 coding DNA: TGTGCCAGCAGCGTAGCTATGCAGGGCGGGGACACTGAAGCTTTCTTT. It codes for CASSVAMQGGDTEAFF.

The gene calls are TRBV15 and TRBJ2-4, with D perhaps TRBD2 (5 bases). V was shortened by 0 bases and J by 16 bases, with 13 bases between the two germline ends. The CDR3 runs to 12 residues. Germline CDR1 and CDR2: LNHNV and YYDKDF (reference sequence). The CDR3 here is CATSRDRETGYF. The DNA for the CDR3 is TGTGCCACCAGCAGAGATCGTGAGACGGGATACTTC.

The CDR3 loop reads CATSSRTASNQPQHF. The CDR3 DNA follows: TGTGCCACCAGCAGTCGGACAGCTAGCAATCAGCCCCAGCATTTT. V gene TRBV15 combines with J gene TRBJ1-5; D may be TRBD1 (6 bases). V gave up 3 bases and J gave up 0 bases, with 9 bases separating them. The length of the CDR3 is 15 residues. CDR1 and CDR2 (germline): LNHNV, YYDKDF (reference sequence).

This clone occurred a few times. The chain uses TRBV10-3 and TRBJ2-1; 9 bases are a match to TRBD2. Trimming cost V 3 bases and J 7 bases; bases outside gene matches: 7. The CDR3 extends over 15 amino acids. Germline V gene data show CDR1 as ENHRY and CDR2 as SYGVKD. The CDR3: CAISEPGTSNNEQFF. CDR3 nucleotides: TGTGCCATCAGTGAACCTGGGACTAGCAATAATGAGCAGTTCTTC.

This clone showed up just a few times. The chain joins TRBV14 to TRBJ1-1; no reliable D call. CDR3 length equals 14 residues. The germline CDR1 and CDR2 sequences are SGHDN and FVKESK. V was shortened by 1 base and J by 1 base, with 7 bases between the two germline ends. CDR3 protein: CASSQVSSNTEAFF. The CDR3 region has the DNA TGTGCCAGCAGCCAAGTATCATCGAACACTGAAGCTTTCTTT.

The chain carries TRBV10-3 and TRBJ2-3; TRBD2 aligns across 8 bases. With V trimmed by 8 bases and J by 3 bases, 10 bases remained unmatched. The CDR3 sequence is 15 residues long. CDR1 is ENHRY and CDR2 is SYGVKD in the germline V gene. The DNA for the CDR3 is TGTGCCATCTTCGGAGGCGGGAGGATGACAGATACGCAGTATTTT. This encodes CAIFGGGRMTDTQYF.

The chain uses TRBV20-1 and TRBJ2-7; D gene unclear. Per the germline V gene, CDR1 is DFQATT and CDR2 is SNEGSKA (reference sequence). V lost 6 bases and J 3 bases, leaving 9 bases between the germline ends. The CDR3 sequence is 11 residues long. The CDR3 DNA reads as TGCAGTGCACCGGCCTTCTACGAGCAGTACTTC. It specifies CSAPAFYEQYF.

CDR3 sequence (DNA): TGCAGCCCGCAGGGGGCCTCTGGGGCCAACGTCCTGACTTTC. Amino acid sequence: CSPQGASGANVLTF. This rearrangement joins TRBV29-1 to TRBJ2-6; 8 nucleotides match TRBD1. V was clipped by 8 bases and J by 0 bases; unmatched bases: 3. The germline gives CDR1 SQVTM, CDR2 ANQGSEA. The CDR3 has 14 residues.

On this clone itself: Additional DNA sequences in this sample encode the identical CDR3. The rearrangement uses TRBV7-9 and TRBJ2-5; 10 positions match TRBD1. Germline CDR1 SEHNR, CDR2 FQNEAQ (reference sequence). Germline trimming cut 6 bases from V and 3 bases from J; bases unmatched to any gene: 4. The CDR3 has 14 amino acids. As DNA, the CDR3 is TGTGCCAGCAGTTTGGGACAGGGGAAAGAGACCCAGTACTTC. Translated, it gives CASSLGQGKETQYF.

This clone was seen a handful of times. This chain connects TRBV30 to TRBJ1-1, with 8 bases identical to TRBD1. Germline assignment: CDR1 GTSNPN and CDR2 SVGIG (reference sequence). With V trimmed by 4 bases and J by 0 bases, 1 base remained unmatched. This CDR3 is built from 13 residues. DNA of the CDR3: TGTGCCTGGACGGGACAGGTGAACACTGAAGCTTTCTTT. This encodes CAWTGQVNTEAFF.

There are a few counts of this clone. The CDR3 region is CSGNRGEGLKTQYF. The CDR3, as DNA: TGCAGCGGAAACAGGGGGGAAGGGCTCAAGACCCAGTACTTC. V and J are TRBV29-1 and TRBJ2-5, with 8 positions matching TRBD1. The CDR3 has 14 residues. Germline V gene data show CDR1 as SQVTM and CDR2 as ANQGSEA. V gave up 7 bases and J gave up 6 bases; unmatched junction bases: 13.

The genes are TRBV12-5 and TRBJ2-1; maybe TRBD1 (8 bases). This CDR3 is 16 amino acids long. CDR1 is LGHNT, CDR2 FRNRAP, per germline. Trimming stripped 5 bases from V and 4 bases from J, with 18 bases between. The CDR3 is CASGKRTGGAYNEQFF. The CDR3 bases are TGTGCTAGTGGTAAAAGAACAGGGGGGGCATACAATGAGCAGTTCTTC.

This clone was observed a few times. This chain links TRBV28 with TRBJ1-2; D unclear. Germline CDR1 MDHEN, CDR2 SYDVKM. V was shortened by 4 bases and J by 4 bases, with 13 bases between the two germline ends. The CDR3 is 14 residues long. CDR3 region: CASSSPHIPYGYTF. The CDR3 bases are TGTGCCAGCAGTTCCCCTCACATACCCTATGGCTACACCTTC.

The V gene is TRBV5-5, the J gene TRBJ2-3; D may be TRBD2 (5 bases). V lost 4 bases to trimming and J lost 5 bases, with 14 bases between them. This CDR3 comprises 14 residues. Germline V gene sequence: CDR1 SGHKS, CDR2 YYEKEE (reference sequence). The DNA for the CDR3 is TGTGCCAGCAGCAAGGGTCCTGAGGGAGATACGCAGTATTTT. It specifies CASSKGPEGDTQYF.

The rearrangement links TRBV25-1 to TRBJ1-2, with D tentatively TRBD1 (5 bases). The CDR3 covers 12 residues. Between the trimmed V and J ends, which lost 3 bases and 8 bases, there was a span of 10 bases. Per germline, CDR1 MGHDK and CDR2 SYGVNS. CDR3 DNA sequence: TGTGCCAGCAGTGAGACAGTTCGGGGCTACACCTTC. The encoded protein is CASSETVRGYTF.

Comment on this clone: This sample also contains other DNA sequences that code for the same CDR3. This chain connects TRBV18 to TRBJ2-5; no clear D gene. CDR1 is KGHSH, CDR2 LQKENI, per germline. The germline V and J ends were trimmed by 3 bases and 1 base, with 6 bases remaining between them. The CDR3 length is 13 residues. CDR3 in amino acids: CASSPGTQETQYF. In nucleotides, the CDR3 is TGTGCCAGCTCACCGGGAACCCAAGAGACCCAGTACTTC.

This clone was seen a handful of times. The CDR3 loop reads CASSQSGTGTYEQYF. The CDR3 DNA reads as TGTGCCAGCAGCCAATCTGGGACAGGGACCTACGAGCAGTACTTC. The gene calls are TRBV14 and TRBJ2-7; 9 positions agree with TRBD1. The CDR3 spans 15 residues. The V segment lost 2 bases and the J segment 2 bases; nucleotides outside the gene matches: 4. Germline V gene data show CDR1 as SGHDN and CDR2 as FVKESK.

V usage is TRBV7-2 and J usage is TRBJ1-1, with D tentatively TRBD1 (5 bases). This CDR3 comprises 13 residues. The V end was cut by 0 bases, the J end by 6 bases, with 8 bases between. From germline, CDR1 is SGHTA and CDR2 FQGNSA. CDR3 bases: TGTGCCAGCAGCTTAGCTGGGGGGGCTGAAGCTTTCTTT. This encodes CASSLAGGAEAFF.

V is TRBV2 and J is TRBJ2-1; 13 nucleotides align to TRBD2. Germline lookup yields CDR1 SNHLY and CDR2 FYNNEI. The CDR3 totals 15 residues. V lost 4 bases to trimming and J lost 7 bases; unmatched junction nucleotides: 4. The CDR3 DNA is TGTGCCAGCAGTGTTGAACTAGCGGGAGGGAATGAGCAGTTCTTC. Translated: CASSVELAGGNEQFF.